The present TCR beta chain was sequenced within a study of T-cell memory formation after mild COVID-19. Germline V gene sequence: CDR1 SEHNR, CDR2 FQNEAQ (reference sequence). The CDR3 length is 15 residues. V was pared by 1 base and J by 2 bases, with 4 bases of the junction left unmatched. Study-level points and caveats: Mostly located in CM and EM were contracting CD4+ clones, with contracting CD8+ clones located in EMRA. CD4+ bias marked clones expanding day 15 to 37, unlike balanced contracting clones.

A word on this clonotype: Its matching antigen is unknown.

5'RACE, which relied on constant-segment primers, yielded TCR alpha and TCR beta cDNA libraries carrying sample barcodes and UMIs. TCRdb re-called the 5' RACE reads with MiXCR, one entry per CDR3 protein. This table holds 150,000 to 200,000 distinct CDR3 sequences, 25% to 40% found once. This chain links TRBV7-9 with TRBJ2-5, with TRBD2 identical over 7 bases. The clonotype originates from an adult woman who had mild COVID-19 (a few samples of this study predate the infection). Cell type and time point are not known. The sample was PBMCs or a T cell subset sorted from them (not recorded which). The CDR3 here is CASSLGLAEQETQYF. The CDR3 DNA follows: TGTGCCAGCAGCTTAGGGCTAGCGGAGCAAGAGACCCAGTACTTC.